This T cell receptor beta chain was recorded in a study of blood T cell repertoires in COVID-19. Whole-study context: Samples came from the United States, Italy and Spain, spanning acute and convalescent COVID-19. The cDNA or gDNA used as material had been derived from T cells, B-cell-depleted T cells, or PBMCs.

Authors' processing steps: Amplification from reference gene primers served as the basis for estimated nucleated cell counts. Measured with immunoSEQ multiplex PCR; TCRdb has only the in-frame clones, and not every one. V, J and clone size reflect that table, while D and trimming were determined from the DNA. The profile shows 150,000 to 200,000 clones, 70% to 90% of them singletons. The sequence was collected from a woman aged 25 to 39 with active or convalescent COVID-19. Sequencing used peripheral blood.

The CDR3 coding sequence is TGTGCCAGCAGCTCACAAGCGGACTACAGGGGGCGCTCAGATACGCAGTATTTT. Translation gives CASSSQADYRGRSDTQYF. The J gene is TRBJ2-3, the V gene TRBV5-4; 9 positions agree with TRBD1. The germline CDR1 and CDR2 sequences are SGHNT and YYREEE (reference sequence). J gave up 4 bases and V 3 bases, and 15 bases lay outside the gene matches. The CDR3 is 18 residues long.